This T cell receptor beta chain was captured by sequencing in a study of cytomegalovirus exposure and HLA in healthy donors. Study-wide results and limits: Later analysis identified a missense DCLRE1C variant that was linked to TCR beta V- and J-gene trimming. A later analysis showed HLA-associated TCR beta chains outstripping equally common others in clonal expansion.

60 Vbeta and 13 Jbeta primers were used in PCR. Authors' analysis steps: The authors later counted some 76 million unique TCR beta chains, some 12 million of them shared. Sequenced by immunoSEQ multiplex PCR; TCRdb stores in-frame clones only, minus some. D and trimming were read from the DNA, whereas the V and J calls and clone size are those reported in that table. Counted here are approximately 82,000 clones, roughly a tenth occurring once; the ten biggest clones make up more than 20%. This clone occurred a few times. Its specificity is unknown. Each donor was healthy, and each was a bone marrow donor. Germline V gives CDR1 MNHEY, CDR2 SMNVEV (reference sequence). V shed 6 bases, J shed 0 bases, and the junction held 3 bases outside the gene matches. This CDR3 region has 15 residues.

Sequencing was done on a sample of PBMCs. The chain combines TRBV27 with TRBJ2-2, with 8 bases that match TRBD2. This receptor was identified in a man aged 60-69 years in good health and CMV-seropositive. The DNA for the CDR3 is TGTGCCAGCAGCTTGACTAGCGCGAACACCGGGGAGCTGTTTTTT. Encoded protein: CASSLTSANTGELFF.